The next 31 T cell receptor beta chains were all read from a single sample in a study of cytomegalovirus exposure and HLA in healthy donors. In the PCR, 60 Vbeta and 13 Jbeta primers were used. The protocol was immunoSEQ multiplex PCR, while the TCRdb copy is restricted to in-frame clones and leaves out a portion. Of fewer than 120,000 clones detected, about three quarters appear once; the ten largest clones hold under 3%. The material sequenced was PBMCs. The source is a woman between 55 and 75 years old in good health and CMV-seropositive.

The chain combines TRBV9 with TRBJ2-1; no definite D call. Germline loops: CDR1 SGDLS, CDR2 YYNGEE. This CDR3 is 15 amino acids long. V dropped 5 bases and J dropped 0 bases, with 12 bases sitting between them. CDR3 loop: CASSKSLSSYNEQFF. In DNA, the CDR3 is TGTGCCAGCAGTAAGAGCCTGAGCTCCTACAATGAGCAGTTCTTC.

This sequence joins TRBV15 and TRBJ1-5; tentative D call: TRBD1 (6 bases). The CDR3 runs 12 residues. V gave up 5 bases and J gave up 7 bases, with 9 bases separating them. Germline assignment: CDR1 LNHNV and CDR2 YYDKDF (reference sequence). The CDR3 DNA sequence: TGTGCCACCAGCGAACAGGGACAGCCCCAGCATTTT. Protein product: CATSEQGQPQHF.

This sequence joins TRBV7-2 and TRBJ1-6, with TRBD1 identical over 8 bases. In germline, CDR1 is SGHTA, CDR2 FQGNSA. Trimming removed 1 base from V and 9 bases from J; junction bases left unmatched: 8. The length of the CDR3 is 16 residues. The CDR3 DNA reads TGTGCCAGCAGCTTAGTAGGGACAGGAATGTCTTCACCCCTCCACTTT. Translating gives CASSLVGTGMSSPLHF.

The genes are TRBV27 and TRBJ2-7; TRBD2 matches 12 bases. Per the germline V gene, CDR1 is MNHEY and CDR2 is SMNVEV (reference sequence). V shed 6 bases, J shed 5 bases, and the junction held 8 bases outside the gene matches. The CDR3 runs 15 residues. This CDR3 reads CASRLAGGPLNEQYF. In DNA form, the CDR3 reads TGTGCCAGCAGGCTAGCGGGAGGGCCCCTGAACGAGCAGTACTTC.

The chain is built from TRBV30 and TRBJ2-3, with 7 bases matching TRBD1. This CDR3 is 13 amino acids long. The J segment lost 7 bases and the V segment lost 5 bases, leaving 9 bases of the junction unmatched. Germline lookup yields CDR1 GTSNPN and CDR2 SVGIG (reference sequence). The CDR3 nucleotides are TGTGCCTGGGATCCGGGACAGCAGAATACGCAGTATTTT. As protein: CAWDPGQQNTQYF.

This chain's CDR3 is CASSLGPSGRTYNEQFF. The CDR3 DNA reads TGTGCCAGCAGCTTAGGTCCTAGCGGGAGGACCTACAATGAGCAGTTCTTC. The chain links TRBV7-2 to TRBJ2-1, with TRBD2 identical over 11 bases. Germline V gene sequence: CDR1 SGHTA, CDR2 FQGNSA. V was pared by 1 base and J by 2 bases, with 4 bases of the junction left unmatched. CDR3 size: 17 residues.

The CDR3 is CASSLDRGSGNTIYF. The CDR3 nucleotides are TGCGCCAGCAGCTTGGATCGAGGCTCTGGAAACACCATATATTTT. The chain carries TRBV5-1 and TRBJ1-3; the D is unclear. The CDR3 sequence is 15 residues long. Trimming took off 0 bases at V and 0 bases at J, with 7 bases between the two ends. CDR1 SGHRS and CDR2 YFSETQ come from the germline V gene.

The chain couples TRBV12-2 to TRBJ2-7; whether TRBD2, the table's D call, matches the DNA was not checked. TRBV12-2 is assigned pseudogene status. The CDR3 is made up of 18 amino acids. This CDR3 is CASRTLTSGRDGIYEQYF. The CDR3 DNA reads as TGTGCAAGTCGCACCCTGACTAGCGGGAGGGACGGGATCTACGAGCAGTACTTC.

This clone appeared a single time. The V call is TRBV7-3, the J call TRBJ2-7; 7 bases align to TRBD2. Looked up from germline, CDR1 is SGHTA and CDR2 is FQGTGA. V shed 8 bases and J 7 bases; nucleotides not matched to a gene: 11. CDR3 length: 13 amino acids. CDR3 in amino acids: CASARGREGEQYF. The CDR3 DNA is TGTGCCAGCGCCCGGGGGAGGGAAGGAGAGCAGTACTTC.

This clone was recorded only once. The CDR3 protein is CASSFARPPSYEQYF. CDR3 nucleotides: TGTGCCAGCAGTTTTGCCAGGCCACCTTCCTACGAGCAGTACTTC. V gene TRBV28 combines with J gene TRBJ2-7; D gene unclear. The CDR3 totals 15 residues. Per germline, CDR1 MDHEN and CDR2 SYDVKM. V was pared by 3 bases and J by 1 base, with 13 bases between.

This clone was counted a single time. This chain connects TRBV9 to TRBJ2-1, with 12 bases fitting TRBD1. Germline loops: CDR1 SGDLS, CDR2 YYNGEE. The CDR3 loop spans 14 amino acids. J lost 8 bases, V lost 6 bases, and 6 bases had no gene match. CDR3 DNA: TGTGCCAGCACCACGGGACAGGGGGCCTATGAGCAGTTCTTC. Translated, it gives CASTTGQGAYEQFF.

CDR3 loop: CASSPPFGTGDGYTF. In DNA form, the CDR3 reads TGTGCCAGCTCACCACCTTTCGGGACAGGGGATGGCTACACCTTC. This chain connects TRBV18 to TRBJ1-2, with TRBD1 matching 10 bases. Germline V CDR1 and CDR2: KGHSH, LQKENI. Trimming cost V 0 bases and J 6 bases; bases outside gene matches: 4. The CDR3 totals 15 residues.

This clone has a handful of counts. The chain couples TRBV10-2 to TRBJ1-4; D not certain. The V and J ends lost 8 bases and 5 bases respectively, with 15 bases between them. CDR1 and CDR2 (germline): WSHSY, SAAADI. The CDR3 covers 14 residues. Written as DNA, the CDR3 is TGCGCCAGCCGAGGGTCACTGAGCAATGAAAAACTGTTTTTT. Translating gives CASRGSLSNEKLFF.

V is TRBV6-5 and J is TRBJ2-1; 8 bases are shared with TRBD2. CDR3 length: 15 amino acids. The V gene's germline CDR1 is MNHEY and CDR2 SVGAGI. V lost 4 bases, J lost 2 bases, and 4 bases stayed unmatched. The CDR3 region is CASSLPGLAYNEQFF. The CDR3, as DNA: TGTGCCAGCAGTTTACCGGGACTAGCCTACAATGAGCAGTTCTTC.

In this sample, this clone turned up a few times. CDR3 residues: CASSLDSQPYNEQFF. CDR3 nucleotide sequence: TGTGCCAGCAGCTTAGACAGCCAACCTTACAATGAGCAGTTCTTC. The chain recombines TRBV5-4 with TRBJ2-1; tentatively, D is TRBD1 (5 bases). The CDR3 is 15 amino acids. Per the germline V gene, CDR1 is SGHNT and CDR2 is YYREEE (reference sequence). V gave up 2 bases and J gave up 4 bases, with 13 bases separating them.

The V call is TRBV5-1, the J call TRBJ2-5; D is uncertain. Germline assignment: CDR1 SGHRS and CDR2 YFSETQ. V was shortened by 3 bases and J by 1 base, with 4 bases between the two germline ends. This CDR3 has 12 amino acids. The CDR3: CASSSSQETQYF. The DNA for the CDR3 is TGCGCCAGCAGCTCCTCCCAAGAGACCCAGTACTTC.

The chain recombines TRBV4-1 with TRBJ2-7; maybe TRBD1 (6 bases). Germline V CDR1 and CDR2: MGHRA, YSYEKL. The V end lost 1 base, the J end lost 2 bases, and 12 bases lay between the germline ends. This CDR3 has 15 amino acids. CDR3 in amino acids: CASSQGSGHPYEQYF. CDR3 sequence (DNA): TGCGCCAGCAGCCAAGGATCGGGACACCCCTACGAGCAGTACTTC.

The chain links TRBV25-1 to TRBJ1-1; a weak D match, TRBD1 (5 bases). This CDR3 region has 14 residues. Germline V gene sequence: CDR1 MGHDK, CDR2 SYGVNS. Deletions cut 3 bases from V and 4 bases from J, with 12 bases between. As DNA, the CDR3 is TGTGCCAGCAGTGACCGGCAGGGCCCCACTGAAGCTTTCTTT. Translation gives CASSDRQGPTEAFF.

The chain recombines TRBV28 with TRBJ2-7, with D perhaps matching TRBD2 (5 bases). The CDR3 has 16 residues. With 3 bases removed from V and 0 bases from J, the gap between germline ends came to 15 bases. CDR1 and CDR2 from the germline V gene are MDHEN and SYDVKM. The CDR3, as DNA: TGTGCCAGCAGTTTGGTTGGACTGCTCAGCTCCTACGAGCAGTACTTC. It specifies CASSLVGLLSSYEQYF.

The chain couples TRBV18 to TRBJ2-3, with unresolved D. Germline CDR1 and CDR2: KGHSH and LQKENI. Trimming stripped 3 bases from V and 10 bases from J, with 11 bases between. This CDR3 region has 12 residues. The CDR3 coding sequence is TGTGCCAGCTCACCTTTTGCCGGAGCGCAGTATTTT. This gives the protein CASSPFAGAQYF.

The chain combines TRBV14 with TRBJ2-1, with 13 bases identical to TRBD2. This CDR3 is 16 amino acids long. Germline-derived CDR1 and CDR2 are SGHDN and FVKESK. Trimming cost V 3 bases and J 3 bases; bases outside gene matches: 2. The CDR3 coding sequence is TGTGCCAGCAGCCACACTAGCGGGAGGGGCTACAATGAGCAGTTCTTC. It encodes CASSHTSGRGYNEQFF. Using reference TRBV14 and TRBJ2-1 for the parts outside the CDR3, the full variable domain is EAGVTQFPSHSVIEKGQTVTLRCDPISGHDNLYWYRRVMGKEIKFLLHFVKESKQDESGMPNNRFLAERTGGTYSTLKVQPAELEDSGVYFCASSHTSGRGYNEQFFGPGTRLTVL.

The CDR3 loop is CASSPYPGIDQPQHF. DNA for the CDR3: TGTGCCAGCAGCCCCTACCCGGGAATAGATCAGCCCCAGCATTTT. The chain carries TRBV5-5 and TRBJ1-5; unclear D gene. The germline gives CDR1 SGHKS, CDR2 YYEKEE (reference sequence). Between the trimmed V and J ends, which lost 4 bases and 5 bases, there was a span of 16 bases. The length of the CDR3 is 15 residues.

This clone was seen just once. The chain is built from TRBV19 and TRBJ2-3; 11 bases map to TRBD2. The junction had 5 bases not matched to a gene; V was cut back by 4 bases and J by 5 bases. Germline lookup yields CDR1 LNHDA and CDR2 SQIVND (reference sequence). This CDR3 spans 15 amino acids. CDR3 DNA: TGTGCCAGTAGTAAACTAGCGGGAGTAGGAGATACGCAGTATTTT. This translates into CASSKLAGVGDTQYF.

A word on this clone: At one end the junction does not follow the germline gene, possibly because of a read error. The chain has TRBV5-1 and TRBJ2-2; D is unclear. CDR3 length: 17 residues. Germline CDR1 and CDR2: SGHRS and YFSETQ. The CDR3 DNA sequence: TGCGCCGGCAGCTCAAAAGGTGTGGAGTCCCAGTCCGGGGAGCTGTTTTTT. It is translated as CAGSSKGVESQSGELFF.

As for this clone: The junction and the germline gene differ at one end; a read error may be behind it. V usage is TRBV7-9 and J usage is TRBJ2-1, with TRBD2 matching over 12 bases. CDR3 size: 15 residues. The V gene's germline CDR1 is SEHNR and CDR2 FQNEAQ (reference sequence). CDR3 sequence: CSSSSSGLAGNEQFF. As DNA, the CDR3 is TGTTCCAGCAGCTCGTCGGGACTAGCGGGCAATGAGCAGTTCTTC.

The gene calls are TRBV2 and TRBJ2-3; 7 bases line up with TRBD2. The CDR3 length is 15 residues. The ends lost 1 base at V and 1 base at J; junction bases unmatched: 2. Per germline, CDR1 SNHLY and CDR2 FYNNEI. The CDR3 DNA reads TGTGCCAGCAGTGAAGGCCGGGAGGGCACAGATACGCAGTATTTT. Its protein is CASSEGREGTDTQYF.

This chain uses TRBV11-2 with TRBJ2-7; 9 bases are shared with TRBD2. In germline, CDR1 is SGHAT, CDR2 FQNNGV. V was clipped by 6 bases and J by 5 bases; unmatched bases: 23. The CDR3 extends over 19 amino acids. Written as DNA, the CDR3 is TGTGCCAGCAGTTGGAGAAGGTTTTTTGAAAGCGGGAGGTCTGACGAGCAGTACTTC. Translating gives CASSWRRFFESGRSDEQYF.

V and J are TRBV30 and TRBJ1-2, with TRBD1 matching 10 bases. CDR3 length: 20 amino acids. V shed 2 bases, J shed 0 bases, and the junction held 18 bases outside the gene matches. Germline V gene sequence: CDR1 GTSNPN, CDR2 SVGIG (reference sequence). The CDR3 bases are TGTGCCTGGAGTCGCGCCCGCTTACTATGGGACAGGGGACCTAACTATGGCTACACCTTC. Protein product: CAWSRARLLWDRGPNYGYTF.

The chain joins TRBV5-1 to TRBJ2-7, with a tentative D call TRBD2 (6 bases). The CDR3 loop spans 14 amino acids. V was clipped by 2 bases and J by 3 bases, with 12 bases between them. Germline V lookup: CDR1 SGHRS, CDR2 YFSETQ. The CDR3 reads CASSFRDSDYEQYF. CDR3 nucleotides: TGCGCCAGCAGCTTCCGGGACTCTGACTACGAGCAGTACTTC.

The chain employs TRBV6-5 and TRBJ2-7, with TRBD1 matching 7 bases. V trimming: 2 bases; J trimming: 4 bases; junction bases outside the gene matches: 5. The length of the CDR3 is 14 residues. CDR1 is MNHEY and CDR2 is SVGAGI in the germline V gene. The CDR3 DNA reads as TGTGCCAGCAGTTACCGAGACAGGGTATACGAGCAGTACTTC. It encodes CASSYRDRVYEQYF.

This chain connects TRBV6-1 to TRBJ1-2; D is perhaps TRBD1 (5 bases). The CDR3 extends over 17 amino acids. Germline loops: CDR1 MNHNS, CDR2 SASEGT. Trimming took off 3 bases at V and 1 base at J, with 18 bases between the two ends. In DNA, the CDR3 is TGTGCCAGCAGTGAGTGGGAAGGGGTGGCAGATAACTATGGCTACACCTTC. Its protein is CASSEWEGVADNYGYTF.